The source of this T cell receptor (beta chain) is a study of cytomegalovirus exposure and HLA in healthy donors. Use of 60 Vbeta and 13 Jbeta primers characterized the PCR. The protocol was immunoSEQ multiplex PCR, while the TCRdb copy is restricted to in-frame clones and leaves out a portion. The repertoire consists of roughly 200,000 clones, with approximately 79% occurring once and the leading ten covering 0.65% to 0.75%. V dropped 5 bases and J dropped 0; count of bases not matched to a gene: 6. This CDR3 contains 15 residues. CDR1 and CDR2 from the germline V gene are SGHAT and FQDESV (reference sequence). Donors consisted of healthy bone marrow donors. In regard to this clone: Its antigen is not known.

Study results and limitations: The study designated 164 TCR beta chains cytomegalovirus-associated. V segments that were indistinguishable, TRBV6-2 and TRBV6-3 among them, were omitted from analysis. A later analysis reported that several of the most significant clusters appeared to be linked to common viral pathogens, among them Epstein-Barr virus.

Sequencing was done on a sample of PBMCs. V gene TRBV11-1 combines with J gene TRBJ2-5; 7 bases match TRBD1. The clonotype originates from a woman aged 40 to 50 in good health and CMV-seronegative. CDR3 sequence reads: CASSILQGNQETQYF. The CDR3 region has the DNA TGTGCCAGCAGCATATTACAGGGGAACCAAGAGACCCAGTACTTC.